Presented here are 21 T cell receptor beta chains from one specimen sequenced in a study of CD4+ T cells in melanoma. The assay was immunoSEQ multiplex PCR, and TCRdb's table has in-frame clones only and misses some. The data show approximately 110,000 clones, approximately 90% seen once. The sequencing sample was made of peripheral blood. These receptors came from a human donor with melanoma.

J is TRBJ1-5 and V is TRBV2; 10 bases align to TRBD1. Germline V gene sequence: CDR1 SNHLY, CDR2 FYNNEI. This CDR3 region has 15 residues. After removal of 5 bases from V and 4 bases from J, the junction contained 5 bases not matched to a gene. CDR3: CASSRDRGGNQPQHF. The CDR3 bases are TGTGCCAGCAGTCGGGACAGGGGTGGGAATCAGCCCCAGCATTTT.

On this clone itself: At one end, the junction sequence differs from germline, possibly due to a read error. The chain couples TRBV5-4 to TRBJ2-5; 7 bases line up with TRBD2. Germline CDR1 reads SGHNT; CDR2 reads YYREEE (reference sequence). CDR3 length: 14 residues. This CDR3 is CASSFGGTQENQYF. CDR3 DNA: TGTGCCAGCAGCTTCGGGGGGACCCAAGAGAACCAGTACTTC.

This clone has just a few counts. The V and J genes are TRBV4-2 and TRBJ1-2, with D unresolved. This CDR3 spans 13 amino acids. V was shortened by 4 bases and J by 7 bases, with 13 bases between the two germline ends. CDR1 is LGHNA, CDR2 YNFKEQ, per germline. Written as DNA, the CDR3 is TGTGCCAGCAGCCCCTCCGGCCCGTTTGGCTACACCTTC. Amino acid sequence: CASSPSGPFGYTF.

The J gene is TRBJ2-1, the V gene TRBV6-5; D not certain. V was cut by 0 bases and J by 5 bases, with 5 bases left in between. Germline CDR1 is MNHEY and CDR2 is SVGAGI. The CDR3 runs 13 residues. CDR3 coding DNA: TGTGCCAGCAGTTACTCGGGCAACAATGAGCAGTTCTTC. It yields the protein CASSYSGNNEQFF.

CDR3 in amino acids: CASTHTGGYSNQPQHF. CDR3 coding DNA: TGTGCCAGTACCCACACAGGGGGGTATAGCAATCAGCCCCAGCATTTT. The V gene is TRBV19, the J gene TRBJ1-5; 8 bases are a match to TRBD1. J gave up 0 bases and V 7 bases, and 8 bases lay outside the gene matches. CDR3 size: 16 residues. Germline lookup yields CDR1 LNHDA and CDR2 SQIVND (reference sequence).

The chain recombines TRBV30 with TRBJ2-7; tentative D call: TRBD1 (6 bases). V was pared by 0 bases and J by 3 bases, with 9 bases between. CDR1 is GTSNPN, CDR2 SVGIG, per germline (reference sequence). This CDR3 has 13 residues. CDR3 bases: TGTGCCTGGAGTGTAAAAGGGGGCTACGAGCAGTACTTC. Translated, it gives CAWSVKGGYEQYF.

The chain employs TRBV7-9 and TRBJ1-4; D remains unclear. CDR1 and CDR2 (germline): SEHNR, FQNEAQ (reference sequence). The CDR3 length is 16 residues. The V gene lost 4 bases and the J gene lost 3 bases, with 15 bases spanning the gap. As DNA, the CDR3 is TGTGCCAGCAGCTCCGACGGGTCAATAGCTAATGAAAAACTGTTTTTT. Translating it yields CASSSDGSIANEKLFF. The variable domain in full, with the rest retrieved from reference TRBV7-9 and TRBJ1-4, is DTGVSQNPRHKITKRGQNVTFRCDPISEHNRLYWYRQTLGQGPEFLTYFQNEAQLEKSRLLSDRFSAERPKGSFSTLEIQRTEQGDSAMYLCASSSDGSIANEKLFFGSGTQLSVL.

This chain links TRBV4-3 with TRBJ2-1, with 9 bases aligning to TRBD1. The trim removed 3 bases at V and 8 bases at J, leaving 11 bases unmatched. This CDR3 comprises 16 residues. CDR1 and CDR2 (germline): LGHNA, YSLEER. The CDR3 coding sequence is TGCGCCAGCAGCCACTACGGACAGGGGATCTCGGATGAGCAGTTCTTC. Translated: CASSHYGQGISDEQFF.

The CDR3: CASSYEAGGVREQFF. The CDR3 coding sequence is TGTGCCAGCAGTTACGAGGCTGGCGGGGTCCGGGAGCAGTTCTTC. The chain couples TRBV6-5 to TRBJ2-1, with D possibly TRBD2 on 6 matching bases. CDR3 size: 15 residues. In germline, CDR1 is MNHEY, CDR2 SVGAGI. V gave up 2 bases and J gave up 10 bases, with 18 bases separating them.

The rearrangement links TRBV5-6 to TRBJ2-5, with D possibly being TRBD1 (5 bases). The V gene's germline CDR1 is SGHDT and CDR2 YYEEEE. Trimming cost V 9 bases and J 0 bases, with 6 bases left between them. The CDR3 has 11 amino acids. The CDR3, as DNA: TGTGCCACAGGGTACCAAGAGACCCAGTACTTC. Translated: CATGYQETQYF.

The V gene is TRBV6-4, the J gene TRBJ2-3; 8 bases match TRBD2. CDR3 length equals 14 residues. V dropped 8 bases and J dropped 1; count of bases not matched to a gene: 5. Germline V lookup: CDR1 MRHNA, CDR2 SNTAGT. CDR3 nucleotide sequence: TGTGCCAGCGCGAGCGGGGGTGGCACAGATACGCAGTATTTT. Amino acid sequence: CASASGGGTDTQYF.

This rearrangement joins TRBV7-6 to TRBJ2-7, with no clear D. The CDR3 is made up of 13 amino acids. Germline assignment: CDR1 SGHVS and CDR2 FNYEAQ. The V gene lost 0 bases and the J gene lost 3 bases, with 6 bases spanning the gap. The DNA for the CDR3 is TGTGCCAGCAGCTTAGCAAACAGCTACGAGCAGTACTTC. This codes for CASSLANSYEQYF.

The CDR3 nucleotides read TGTGCCAGCAGTTTATCACAGGTCTACGAGCAGTACTTC. This translates into CASSLSQVYEQYF. V and J are TRBV27 and TRBJ2-5; TRBD1 is a possible D gene (5 bases). With the DNA end fitting TRBJ2-7 better, the J assignment may be wrong. The V gene's germline CDR1 is MNHEY and CDR2 SMNVEV (reference sequence). The CDR3 loop spans 13 amino acids.

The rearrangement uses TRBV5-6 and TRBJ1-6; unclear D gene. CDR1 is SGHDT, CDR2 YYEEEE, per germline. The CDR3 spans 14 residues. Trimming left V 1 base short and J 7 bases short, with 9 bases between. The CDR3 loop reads CASSLPRPNSPLHF. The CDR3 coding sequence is TGTGCCAGCAGCTTGCCTCGCCCAAATTCACCCCTCCACTTT.

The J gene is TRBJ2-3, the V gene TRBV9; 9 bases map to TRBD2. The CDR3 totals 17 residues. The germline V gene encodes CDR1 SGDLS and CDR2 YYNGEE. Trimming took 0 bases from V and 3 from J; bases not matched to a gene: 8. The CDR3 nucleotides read TGTGCCAGCAGCGTAGGTTTAGCGGGAGTTATGACAGATACGCAGTATTTT. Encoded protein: CASSVGLAGVMTDTQYF.

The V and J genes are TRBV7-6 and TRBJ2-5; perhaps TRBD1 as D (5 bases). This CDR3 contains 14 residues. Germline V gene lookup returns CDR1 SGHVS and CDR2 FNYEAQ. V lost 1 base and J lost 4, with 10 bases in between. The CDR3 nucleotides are TGTGCCAGCAGCTTAGGCTCAGGGATAGAGACCCAGTACTTC. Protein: CASSLGSGIETQYF.

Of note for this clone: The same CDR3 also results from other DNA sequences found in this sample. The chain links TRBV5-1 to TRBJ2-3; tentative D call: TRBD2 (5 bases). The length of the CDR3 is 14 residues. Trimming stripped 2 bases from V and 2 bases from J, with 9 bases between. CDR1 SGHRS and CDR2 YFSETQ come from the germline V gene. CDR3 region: CASSFSGSTDTQYF. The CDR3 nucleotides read TGCGCCAGCAGCTTCTCGGGATCCACAGATACGCAGTATTTT.

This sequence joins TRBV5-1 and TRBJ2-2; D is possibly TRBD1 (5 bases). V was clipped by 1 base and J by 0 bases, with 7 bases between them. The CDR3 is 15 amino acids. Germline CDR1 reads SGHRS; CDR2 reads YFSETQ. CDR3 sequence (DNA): TGCGCCAGCAGCTTGTCACAGGCGAACACCGGGGAGCTGTTTTTT. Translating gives CASSLSQANTGELFF.

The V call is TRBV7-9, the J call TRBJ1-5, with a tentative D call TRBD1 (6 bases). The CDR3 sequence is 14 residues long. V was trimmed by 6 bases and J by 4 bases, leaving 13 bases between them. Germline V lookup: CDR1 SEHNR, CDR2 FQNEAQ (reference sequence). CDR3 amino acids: CASSLGRGNQPQHF. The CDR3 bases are TGTGCCAGCAGTTTGGGGAGGGGGAATCAGCCCCAGCATTTT.

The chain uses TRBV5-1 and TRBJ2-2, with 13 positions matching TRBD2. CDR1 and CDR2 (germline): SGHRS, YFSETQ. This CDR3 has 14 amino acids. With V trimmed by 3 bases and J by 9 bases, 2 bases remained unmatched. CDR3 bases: TGCGCCAGCAGCTCGGGACTAGCGGGGCGGGAGCTGTTTTTT. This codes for CASSSGLAGRELFF.

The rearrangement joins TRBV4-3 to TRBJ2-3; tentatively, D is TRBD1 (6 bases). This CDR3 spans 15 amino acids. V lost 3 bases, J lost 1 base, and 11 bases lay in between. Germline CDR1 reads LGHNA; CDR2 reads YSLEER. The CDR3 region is CASSQSAGGTDTQYF. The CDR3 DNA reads TGCGCCAGCAGCCAGTCGGCAGGGGGCACAGATACGCAGTATTTT.